This T cell receptor (beta chain) was found in a study of blood T cell repertoires in COVID-19. Study information: From the United States, Italy and Spain came samples of acute and convalescent COVID-19. T cells, B-cell-depleted T cells, or PBMCs provided the cDNA or gDNA that served as material.

Original analysis: Reference gene primers were amplified, and this amplification served to estimate nucleated cell counts. TCRdb keeps only in-frame clones here, not all; method: immunoSEQ multiplex PCR. V, J and clone size reflect that table, while D and trimming were determined from the DNA. The table has 85,000 to 120,000 clones, roughly 92% seen once. This clone was seen only once. The CDR3 is made up of 14 amino acids. Germline CDR1 reads MGHRA; CDR2 reads YSYEKL. V lost 0 bases, J lost 6 bases, and 11 bases lay in between. Seattle-derived patients entered the study during active infection and were followed longitudinally.

The sequence was obtained from a woman aged 45-60 years with COVID-19, enrolled during active disease. Sequencing was carried out using peripheral blood. J is TRBJ1-1 and V is TRBV4-1, with D possibly being TRBD1 (6 bases). The CDR3 bases are TGCGCCAGCAGCCAAGATCCAGGGGTCTCTGAAGCTTTCTTT. Translation: CASSQDPGVSEAFF.